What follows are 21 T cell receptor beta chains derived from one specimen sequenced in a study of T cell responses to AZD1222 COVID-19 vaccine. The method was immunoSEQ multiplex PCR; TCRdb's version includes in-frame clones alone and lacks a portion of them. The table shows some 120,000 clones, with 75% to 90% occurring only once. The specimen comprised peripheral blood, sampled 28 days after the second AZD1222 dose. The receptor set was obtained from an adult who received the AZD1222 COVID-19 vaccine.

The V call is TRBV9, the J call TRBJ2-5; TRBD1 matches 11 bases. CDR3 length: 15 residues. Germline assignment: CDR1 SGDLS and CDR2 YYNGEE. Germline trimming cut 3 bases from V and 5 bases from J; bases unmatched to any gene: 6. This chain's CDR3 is CASSAGQGAGETQYF. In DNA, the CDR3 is TGTGCCAGCAGCGCAGGACAGGGGGCTGGGGAGACCCAGTACTTC.

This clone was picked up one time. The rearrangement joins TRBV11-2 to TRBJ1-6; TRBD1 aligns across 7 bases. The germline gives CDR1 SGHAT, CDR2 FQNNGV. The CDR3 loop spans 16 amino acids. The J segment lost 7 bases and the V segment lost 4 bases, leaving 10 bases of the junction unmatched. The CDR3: CASSSGTDRPNSPLHF. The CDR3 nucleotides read TGTGCCAGCAGCTCTGGAACGGACAGGCCGAATTCACCCCTCCACTTT.

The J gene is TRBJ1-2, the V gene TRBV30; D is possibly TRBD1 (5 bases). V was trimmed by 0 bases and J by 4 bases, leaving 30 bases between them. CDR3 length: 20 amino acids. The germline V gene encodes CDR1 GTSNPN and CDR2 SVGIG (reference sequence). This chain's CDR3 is CAWSVPRVGDKGWGGYGYTF. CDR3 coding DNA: TGTGCCTGGAGTGTACCTCGTGTAGGAGACAAGGGCTGGGGGGGCTATGGCTACACCTTC.

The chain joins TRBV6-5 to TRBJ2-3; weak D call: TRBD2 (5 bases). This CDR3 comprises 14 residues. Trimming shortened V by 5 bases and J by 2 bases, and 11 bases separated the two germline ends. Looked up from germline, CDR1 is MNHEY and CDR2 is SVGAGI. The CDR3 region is CASSPGGHTDTQYF. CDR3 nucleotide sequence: TGTGCCAGCAGTCCGGGCGGGCACACAGATACGCAGTATTTT.

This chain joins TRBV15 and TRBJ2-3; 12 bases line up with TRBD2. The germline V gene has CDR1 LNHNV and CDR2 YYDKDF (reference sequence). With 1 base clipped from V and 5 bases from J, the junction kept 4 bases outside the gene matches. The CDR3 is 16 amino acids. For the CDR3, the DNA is TGTGCCACCAGCAGAGGACTAGCGGGGGAGATAGATACGCAGTATTTT. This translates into CATSRGLAGEIDTQYF. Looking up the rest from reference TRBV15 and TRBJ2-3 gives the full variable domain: DAMVIQNPRYQVTQFGKPVTLSCSQTLNHNVMYWYQQKSSQAPKLLFHYYDKDFNNEADTPDNFQSRRPNTSFCFLDIRSPGLGDTAMYLCATSRGLAGEIDTQYFGPGTRLTVL.

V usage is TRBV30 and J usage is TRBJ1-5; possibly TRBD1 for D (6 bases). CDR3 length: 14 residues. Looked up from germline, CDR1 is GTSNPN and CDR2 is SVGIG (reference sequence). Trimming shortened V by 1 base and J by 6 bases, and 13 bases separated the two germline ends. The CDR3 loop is CAWSGGTFGQPQHF. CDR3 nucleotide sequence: TGTGCCTGGAGTGGCGGGACATTTGGTCAGCCCCAGCATTTT.

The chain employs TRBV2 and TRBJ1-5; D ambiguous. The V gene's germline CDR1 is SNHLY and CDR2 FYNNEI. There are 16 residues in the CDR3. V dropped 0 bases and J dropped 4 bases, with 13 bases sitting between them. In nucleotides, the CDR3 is TGTGCCAGCAGTGAAGCGCATTTTGGAGGGAATCAGCCCCAGCATTTT. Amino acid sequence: CASSEAHFGGNQPQHF.

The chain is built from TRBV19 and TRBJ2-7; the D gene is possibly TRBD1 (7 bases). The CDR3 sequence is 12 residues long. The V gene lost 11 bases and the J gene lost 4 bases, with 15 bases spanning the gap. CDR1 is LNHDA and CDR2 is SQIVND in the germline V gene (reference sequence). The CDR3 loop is CASKAGGYEQYF. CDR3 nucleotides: TGTGCCTCTAAGGCAGGGGGGTACGAGCAGTACTTC.

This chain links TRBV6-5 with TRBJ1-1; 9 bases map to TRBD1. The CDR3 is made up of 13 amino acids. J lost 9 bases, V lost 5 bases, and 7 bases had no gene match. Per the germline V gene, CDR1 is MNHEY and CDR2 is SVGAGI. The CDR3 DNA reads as TGTGCCAGCAGTCCTACAGGGGGCGTCAAAGCTTTCTTT. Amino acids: CASSPTGGVKAFF.

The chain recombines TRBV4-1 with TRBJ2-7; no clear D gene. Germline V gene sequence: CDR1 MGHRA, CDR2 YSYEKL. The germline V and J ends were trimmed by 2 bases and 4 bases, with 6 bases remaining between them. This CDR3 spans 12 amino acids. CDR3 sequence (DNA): TGCGCCAGCAGCCAACTCGATTACGAGCAGTACTTC. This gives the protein CASSQLDYEQYF.

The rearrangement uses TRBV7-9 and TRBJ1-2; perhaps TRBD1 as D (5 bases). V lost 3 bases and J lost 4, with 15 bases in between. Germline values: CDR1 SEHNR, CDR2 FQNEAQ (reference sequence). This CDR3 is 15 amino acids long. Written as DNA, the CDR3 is TGTGCCAGCAGCTTCTCGGGGAAGAGGGGCTATGGCTACACCTTC. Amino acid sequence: CASSFSGKRGYGYTF.

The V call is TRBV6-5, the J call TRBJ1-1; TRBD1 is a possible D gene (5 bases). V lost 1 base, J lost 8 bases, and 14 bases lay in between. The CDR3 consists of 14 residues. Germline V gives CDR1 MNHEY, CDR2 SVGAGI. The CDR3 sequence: CASSYWQGDAEAFF. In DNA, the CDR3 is TGTGCCAGCAGTTACTGGCAGGGAGACGCCGAAGCTTTCTTT.

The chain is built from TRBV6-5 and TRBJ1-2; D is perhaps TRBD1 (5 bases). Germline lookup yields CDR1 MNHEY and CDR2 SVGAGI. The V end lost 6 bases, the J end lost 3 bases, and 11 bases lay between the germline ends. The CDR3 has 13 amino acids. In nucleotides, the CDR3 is TGTGCCAGCAGACCCCGGGGGGACTATGGCTACACCTTC. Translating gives CASRPRGDYGYTF.

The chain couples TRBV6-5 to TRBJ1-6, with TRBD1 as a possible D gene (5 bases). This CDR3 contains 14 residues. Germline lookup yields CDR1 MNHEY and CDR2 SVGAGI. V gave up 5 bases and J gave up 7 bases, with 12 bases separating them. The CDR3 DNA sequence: TGTGCCAGCAGTCCCAGGGACCCGAATTCACCCCTCCACTTT. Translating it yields CASSPRDPNSPLHF.

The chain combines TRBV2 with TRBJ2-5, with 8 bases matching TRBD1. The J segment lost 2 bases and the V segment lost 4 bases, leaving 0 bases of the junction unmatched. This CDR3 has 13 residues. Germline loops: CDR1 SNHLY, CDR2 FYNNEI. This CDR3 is CASSGQGQETQYF. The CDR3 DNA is TGTGCCAGCAGTGGACAGGGGCAAGAGACCCAGTACTTC.

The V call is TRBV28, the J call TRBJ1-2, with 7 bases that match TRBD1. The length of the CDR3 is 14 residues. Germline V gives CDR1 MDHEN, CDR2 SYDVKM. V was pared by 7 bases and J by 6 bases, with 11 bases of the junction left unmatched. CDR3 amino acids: CASTVGQFGDGYTF. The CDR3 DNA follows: TGTGCCAGCACCGTGGGACAGTTTGGTGATGGCTACACCTTC.

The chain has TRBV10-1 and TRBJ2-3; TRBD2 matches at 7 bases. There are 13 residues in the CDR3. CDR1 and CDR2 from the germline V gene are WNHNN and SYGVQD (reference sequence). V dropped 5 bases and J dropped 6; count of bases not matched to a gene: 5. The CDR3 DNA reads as TGCGCCAGCAGTCGGGGGGTCGAGGATACGCAGTATTTT. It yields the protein CASSRGVEDTQYF.

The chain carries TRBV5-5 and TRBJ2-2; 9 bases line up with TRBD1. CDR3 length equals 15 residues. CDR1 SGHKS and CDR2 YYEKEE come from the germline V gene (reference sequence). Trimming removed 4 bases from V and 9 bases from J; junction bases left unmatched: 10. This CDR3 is CASSHLTGGFRELFF. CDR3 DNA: TGTGCCAGCAGCCATCTGACAGGGGGTTTCCGGGAGCTGTTTTTT.

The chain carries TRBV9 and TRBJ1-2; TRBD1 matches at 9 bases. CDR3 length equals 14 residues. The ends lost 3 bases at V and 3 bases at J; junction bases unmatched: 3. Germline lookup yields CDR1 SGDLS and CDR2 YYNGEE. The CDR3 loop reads CASSGQGEDYGYTF. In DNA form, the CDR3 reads TGTGCCAGCAGCGGACAGGGGGAGGACTATGGCTACACCTTC.

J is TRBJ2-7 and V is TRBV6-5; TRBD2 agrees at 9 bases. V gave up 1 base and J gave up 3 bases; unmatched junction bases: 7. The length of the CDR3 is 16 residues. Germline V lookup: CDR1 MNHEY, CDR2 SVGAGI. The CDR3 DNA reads TGTGCCAGCAGTTACTTGCGGGGGGGCCGGGGCTACGAGCAGTACTTC. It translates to CASSYLRGGRGYEQYF.

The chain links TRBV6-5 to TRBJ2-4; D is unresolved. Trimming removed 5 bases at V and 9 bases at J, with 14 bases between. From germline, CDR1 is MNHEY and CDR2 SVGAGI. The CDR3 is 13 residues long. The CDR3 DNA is TGTGCCAGCAGTCCTACTGGCCTTCTCATTCAGTACTTC. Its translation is CASSPTGLLIQYF.